Shown below are 29 T cell receptor beta chains from a single sample sequenced in a study of blood T cell repertoires in COVID-19. The assay was immunoSEQ multiplex PCR, and TCRdb's table has in-frame clones only and misses some. There are about 200,000 clones in the sample; around 82% occur only once, and around 5.1% lies in the top ten. Sequencing was done on a sample of peripheral blood. Receptors were obtained from a woman between 65 and 79 years old with acute or convalescent COVID-19.

This clone was seen once. This rearrangement joins TRBV3-1 (or the pseudogene TRBV3-2) to TRBJ2-7; possible D gene TRBD2, 6 bases. CDR3 length equals 16 residues. Germline CDR1 is LGHDT and CDR2 is YNNKEL (reference sequence). Trimming pared 1 base from V and 7 bases from J, leaving 20 bases between. DNA for the CDR3: TGTGCCAGCAGCCAAGGACGGGGGAAAAAACCGGGAGAGCAGTACTTC. As protein: CASSQGRGKKPGEQYF.

The chain links TRBV5-6 to TRBJ1-5; possible D gene TRBD1, 6 bases. The CDR3 has 13 residues. Trimming stripped 2 bases from V and 7 bases from J, with 10 bases between. Germline-derived CDR1 and CDR2 are SGHDT and YYEEEE. The CDR3 reads CASSLTGKQPQHF. CDR3 sequence (DNA): TGTGCCAGCAGCTTAACAGGGAAGCAGCCCCAGCATTTT.

The chain uses TRBV5-1 and TRBJ1-1, with D perhaps TRBD1 (5 bases). This CDR3 comprises 15 residues. The germline V gene has CDR1 SGHRS and CDR2 YFSETQ. Trimming left V 0 bases short and J 4 bases short, with 13 bases between. The CDR3 loop reads CASSLGPIGATEAFF. For the CDR3, the DNA is TGCGCCAGCAGCTTGGGACCCATAGGGGCCACTGAAGCTTTCTTT.

This chain uses TRBV27 with TRBJ2-7; 7 positions match TRBD1. Trimming cost V 6 bases and J 3 bases; bases outside gene matches: 8. Germline loops: CDR1 MNHEY, CDR2 SMNVEV (reference sequence). The CDR3 has 14 residues. Written as DNA, the CDR3 is TGTGCCAGCAGCCGACAGGGTCTTGACTACGAGCAGTACTTC. It is translated as CASSRQGLDYEQYF.

The CDR3: CASSFTSGGAEETQYF. In DNA, the CDR3 is TGCGCCAGCAGCTTCACTAGCGGGGGGGCGGAAGAGACCCAGTACTTC. The chain combines TRBV5-1 with TRBJ2-5, with 13 bases fitting TRBD2. The V gene's germline CDR1 is SGHRS and CDR2 YFSETQ. The CDR3 spans 16 residues. V lost 2 bases and J lost 3; bases outside the gene matches: 4.

This clone was seen just once. The V call is TRBV4-2, the J call TRBJ2-5, with 8 nucleotides matching TRBD1. Germline trimming cut 0 bases from V and 5 bases from J; bases unmatched to any gene: 11. The CDR3 is 17 residues long. Germline V gene sequence: CDR1 LGHNA, CDR2 YNFKEQ. CDR3 region: CASSQDGMDRETETQYF. The CDR3 DNA follows: TGTGCCAGCAGCCAAGATGGCATGGACAGGGAGACGGAGACCCAGTACTTC.

J is TRBJ2-3 and V is TRBV2; D remains unclear. Per the germline V gene, CDR1 is SNHLY and CDR2 is FYNNEI. This CDR3 has 11 residues. Trimming cost V 4 bases and J 5 bases, with 4 bases left between them. CDR3 residues: CASSVKDTQYF. Here the CDR3 DNA reads TGTGCCAGCAGTGTCAAAGATACGCAGTATTTT.

The count of this clone is one. V usage is TRBV13 and J usage is TRBJ1-6, with TRBD1 as a possible D gene (6 bases). Per the germline V gene, CDR1 is PRHDT and CDR2 is FYEKMQ (reference sequence). The germline V and J ends were trimmed by 5 bases and 3 bases, with 14 bases remaining between them. The CDR3 runs 16 residues. In DNA form, the CDR3 reads TGTGCCAGCAGCCACGGACAGAGATACTATAATTCACCCCTCCACTTT. Protein product: CASSHGQRYYNSPLHF.

The chain employs TRBV5-1 and TRBJ2-2; TRBD1 agrees at 7 bases. CDR3 length: 15 amino acids. The ends lost 4 bases at V and 5 bases at J; junction bases unmatched: 8. Germline values: CDR1 SGHRS, CDR2 YFSETQ. CDR3 DNA sequence: TGCGCCAGCAGCAACCGGGACAGTACTACCGGGGAGCTGTTTTTT. This encodes CASSNRDSTTGELFF.

The rearrangement uses TRBV3-1 (or the pseudogene TRBV3-2) and TRBJ1-1, with a weak D call TRBD1 (5 bases). CDR1 LGHDT and CDR2 YNNKEL come from the germline V gene (reference sequence). Between the trimmed V and J ends, which lost 0 bases and 8 bases, there was a span of 10 bases. This CDR3 is 13 amino acids long. CDR3 DNA: TGTGCCAGCAGCCAAGATTCGACAGTCGAAGCTTTCTTT. Amino acids: CASSQDSTVEAFF.

The rearrangement uses TRBV19 and TRBJ1-5; D gene unclear. V shed 5 bases and J shed 3 bases, with 8 bases lying between them. There are 13 residues in the CDR3. Germline V gene lookup returns CDR1 LNHDA and CDR2 SQIVND (reference sequence). The CDR3 DNA reads TGTGCCAGTAGTGCCGAGTTCAATCAGCCCCAGCATTTT. Encoded protein: CASSAEFNQPQHF. Based on the CDR3 plus reference TRBV19 and TRBJ1-5, the full variable domain is DGGITQSPKYLFRKEGQNVTLSCEQNLNHDAMYWYRQDPGQGLRLIYYSQIVNDFQKGDIAEGYSVSREKKESFPLTVTSAQKNPTAFYLCASSAEFNQPQHFGDGTRLSIL.

The V call is TRBV23-1, the J call TRBJ2-1; D is possibly TRBD2 (5 bases). TRBV23-1 is treated as an ORF (open reading frame) with a function not yet certain. V lost 3 bases and J lost 2, with 8 bases in between. The CDR3 consists of 14 residues. The CDR3 loop reads CASSQWEPYNEQFF. The CDR3 DNA reads TGCGCCAGCAGTCAGTGGGAGCCCTACAATGAGCAGTTCTTC.

This clone was observed a handful of times. The V call is TRBV19, the J call TRBJ1-5, with 7 bases identical to TRBD1. The CDR3 has 13 amino acids. CDR1 and CDR2 from the germline V gene are LNHDA and SQIVND (reference sequence). The V gene end was trimmed by 5 bases and the J gene end by 5 bases; junction bases not matched to a gene: 3. For the CDR3, the DNA is TGTGCCAGTAGTGTCCAGGGGGATCAGCCCCAGCATTTT. The encoded protein is CASSVQGDQPQHF.

The chain joins TRBV11-2 to TRBJ2-5; TRBD2 matches at 14 bases. Germline V gene sequence: CDR1 SGHAT, CDR2 FQNNGV. This CDR3 has 16 residues. Trimming at V came to 3 bases and at J to 4 bases, leaving 4 bases not matched to a gene. The CDR3 sequence is CASSFQGLAGGETQYF. The CDR3 DNA is TGTGCCAGCAGCTTCCAAGGACTAGCGGGGGGAGAGACCCAGTACTTC.

The chain carries TRBV19 and TRBJ2-2; 7 nucleotides line up with TRBD1. The germline V gene has CDR1 LNHDA and CDR2 SQIVND (reference sequence). The CDR3 extends over 15 amino acids. V lost 4 bases, J lost 1 base, and 3 bases stayed unmatched. In nucleotides, the CDR3 is TGTGCCAGTAGTACCCGGACAGGGAACACCGGGGAGCTGTTTTTT. Residues: CASSTRTGNTGELFF.

The V and J genes are TRBV7-9 and TRBJ2-7; 12 bases agree with TRBD2. Germline V gene data show CDR1 as SEHNR and CDR2 as FQNEAQ (reference sequence). With 2 bases clipped from V and 2 bases from J, the junction kept 10 bases outside the gene matches. There are 18 residues in the CDR3. The CDR3 sequence: CASSLKETSGSGTYEQYF. The CDR3 DNA reads TGTGCCAGCAGCTTAAAAGAGACTAGCGGGAGCGGGACCTACGAGCAGTACTTC. The entire variable domain, with the rest obtained from reference TRBV7-9 and TRBJ2-7, is as follows: DTGVSQNPRHKITKRGQNVTFRCDPISEHNRLYWYRQTLGQGPEFLTYFQNEAQLEKSRLLSDRFSAERPKGSFSTLEIQRTEQGDSAMYLCASSLKETSGSGTYEQYFGPGTRLTVT.

The CDR3, as DNA: TGTGCCAGCAGCCCCCGCTTGGGACTACCGTACGAGCAGTACTTC. It encodes CASSPRLGLPYEQYF. The chain combines TRBV9 with TRBJ2-7; TRBD2 matches at 7 bases. CDR3 length: 15 amino acids. V dropped 4 bases and J dropped 4; count of bases not matched to a gene: 11. Germline CDR1 is SGDLS and CDR2 is YYNGEE. The complete variable domain, with remaining parts taken from reference TRBV9 and TRBJ2-7, reads DSGVTQTPKHLITATGQRVTLRCSPRSGDLSVYWYQQSLDQGLQFLIQYYNGEERAKGNILERFSAQQFPDLHSELNLSSLELGDSALYFCASSPRLGLPYEQYFGPGTRLTVT.

This clone was counted a few times. The V and J genes are TRBV10-3 and TRBJ1-1, with D tentatively TRBD1 (5 bases). Germline V gene lookup returns CDR1 ENHRY and CDR2 SYGVKD. The germline V and J ends were trimmed by 5 bases and 1 base, with 11 bases remaining between them. The CDR3 loop spans 14 amino acids. The CDR3 region has the DNA TGTGCCATCAGTTTCGGGGGGACGAACACTGAAGCTTTCTTT. Encoded protein: CAISFGGTNTEAFF.

The chain couples TRBV28 to TRBJ1-1; TRBD1 agrees at 8 bases. CDR3 length equals 13 residues. V trimming: 2 bases; J trimming: 10 bases; junction bases outside the gene matches: 6. The germline V gene encodes CDR1 MDHEN and CDR2 SYDVKM. The CDR3 protein is CASSLNRGELAFF. CDR3 in DNA: TGTGCCAGCAGTTTAAACAGGGGGGAGTTAGCTTTCTTT.

This clone was observed once. The chain joins TRBV10-3 to TRBJ2-5; 8 positions agree with TRBD2. The V segment lost 6 bases and the J segment 5 bases; nucleotides outside the gene matches: 11. This CDR3 region has 15 residues. Germline lookup yields CDR1 ENHRY and CDR2 SYGVKD. The chain's CDR3 is CAIRKSGSSLETQYF. CDR3 nucleotide sequence: TGTGCCATCAGGAAAAGCGGGAGTAGTTTGGAGACCCAGTACTTC.

This chain connects TRBV2 to TRBJ2-6; a possible D gene is TRBD2 (5 bases). Trimming cost V 7 bases and J 3 bases, with 10 bases left between them. The CDR3 is made up of 14 amino acids. Germline V gives CDR1 SNHLY, CDR2 FYNNEI. The CDR3 DNA reads TGTGCCAGCATTAGAGGAGGTGGGGCCAACGTCCTGACTTTC. Protein: CASIRGGGANVLTF.

The J gene is TRBJ2-3, the V gene TRBV10-2; TRBD2 matches 7 bases. The CDR3 is 18 amino acids. Germline values: CDR1 WSHSY, CDR2 SAAADI. The V gene end was trimmed by 6 bases and the J gene end by 2 bases; junction bases not matched to a gene: 17. The CDR3 DNA is TGCGCCAGCAGCAACTTGGGAGGGCGGGATCAAGACACAGATACGCAGTATTTT. It codes for CASSNLGGRDQDTDTQYF.

This chain connects TRBV6-5 to TRBJ1-2, with a possible D match to TRBD1 (6 bases). The CDR3 extends over 15 amino acids. The germline V gene encodes CDR1 MNHEY and CDR2 SVGAGI. Trimming pared 4 bases from V and 3 bases from J, leaving 15 bases between. The CDR3 region is CASSSGRSGDYGYTF. The CDR3 nucleotides read TGTGCCAGCAGTTCAGGAAGATCAGGGGACTATGGCTACACCTTC.

The rearrangement joins TRBV5-4 to TRBJ1-5, with 10 bases that match TRBD1. The CDR3 extends over 14 amino acids. With 4 bases clipped from V and 4 bases from J, the junction kept 2 bases outside the gene matches. Germline V lookup: CDR1 SGHNT, CDR2 YYREEE (reference sequence). CDR3 nucleotides: TGTGCCAGCAGCCGGACAGGGGGAAATCAGCCCCAGCATTTT. This translates into CASSRTGGNQPQHF.

The rearrangement uses TRBV7-9 and TRBJ1-1; perhaps TRBD1 as D (5 bases). The ends were cut back, 2 bases at V and 1 base at J, with 5 bases in the middle. The length of the CDR3 is 13 residues. Germline-derived CDR1 and CDR2 are SEHNR and FQNEAQ (reference sequence). The DNA of the CDR3 is TGTGCCAGCAGCTTACAGGGGAACACTGAAGCTTTCTTT. Translation gives CASSLQGNTEAFF.

The rearrangement links TRBV27 to TRBJ2-1; D remains ambiguous. The CDR3 runs to 14 residues. Germline V gene data show CDR1 as MNHEY and CDR2 as SMNVEV (reference sequence). V was shortened by 5 bases and J by 4 bases, with 12 bases between the two germline ends. The CDR3 reads CASSTLGQYNEQFF. As DNA, the CDR3 is TGTGCCAGCAGTACACTTGGGCAGTACAATGAGCAGTTCTTC.

The J gene is TRBJ1-2, the V gene TRBV7-2, with TRBD1 matching over 10 bases. This CDR3 contains 15 residues. Per the germline V gene, CDR1 is SGHTA and CDR2 is FQGNSA. V shed 2 bases and J 2 bases; nucleotides not matched to a gene: 2. In DNA, the CDR3 is TGTGCCAGCAGCTTAAGGGGACAGGGGAACTATGGCTACACCTTC. Translating gives CASSLRGQGNYGYTF.

The chain couples TRBV28 to TRBJ1-3; 10 nucleotides align to TRBD1. CDR3 length: 16 residues. Germline V lookup: CDR1 MDHEN, CDR2 SYDVKM. With V trimmed by 5 bases and J by 0 bases, 4 bases remained unmatched. The CDR3 spells CASSAGTGASGNTIYF. The CDR3 DNA follows: TGTGCCAGCAGTGCCGGGACAGGGGCCTCTGGAAACACCATATATTTT.

This clone was seen once. This rearrangement joins TRBV18 to TRBJ1-3; 9 bases are a match to TRBD1. The germline V gene encodes CDR1 KGHSH and CDR2 LQKENI. The CDR3 sequence is 14 residues long. The junction had 5 bases not matched to a gene; V was cut back by 3 bases and J by 8 bases. For the CDR3, the DNA is TGTGCCAGCTCACCCTTCAGGGACAGGGACACCATATATTTT. Translated: CASSPFRDRDTIYF. The full variable domain, with the rest looked up from reference TRBV18 and TRBJ1-3, is NAGVMQNPRHLVRRRGQEARLRCSPMKGHSHVYWYRQLPEEGLKFMVYLQKENIIDESGMPKERFSAEFPKEGPSILRIQQVVRGDSAAYFCASSPFRDRDTIYFGEGSWLTVV.